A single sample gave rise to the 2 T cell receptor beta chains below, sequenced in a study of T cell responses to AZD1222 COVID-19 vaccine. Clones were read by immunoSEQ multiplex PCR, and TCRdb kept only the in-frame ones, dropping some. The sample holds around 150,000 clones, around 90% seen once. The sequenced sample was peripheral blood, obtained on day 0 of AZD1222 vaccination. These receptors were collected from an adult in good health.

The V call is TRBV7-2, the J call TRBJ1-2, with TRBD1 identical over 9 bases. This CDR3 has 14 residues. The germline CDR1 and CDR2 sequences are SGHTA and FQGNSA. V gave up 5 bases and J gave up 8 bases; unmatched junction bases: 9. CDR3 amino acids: CASSRSPGTGGYTF. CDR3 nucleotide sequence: TGTGCCAGCAGCCGTAGCCCCGGGACAGGGGGCTACACCTTC.

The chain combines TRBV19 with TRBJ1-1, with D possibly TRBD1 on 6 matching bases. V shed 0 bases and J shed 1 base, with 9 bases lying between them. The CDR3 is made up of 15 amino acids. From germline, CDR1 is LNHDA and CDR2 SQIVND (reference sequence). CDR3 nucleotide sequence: TGTGCCAGTAGTATAGAGGGGGCTAGGAACACTGAAGCTTTCTTT. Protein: CASSIEGARNTEAFF.